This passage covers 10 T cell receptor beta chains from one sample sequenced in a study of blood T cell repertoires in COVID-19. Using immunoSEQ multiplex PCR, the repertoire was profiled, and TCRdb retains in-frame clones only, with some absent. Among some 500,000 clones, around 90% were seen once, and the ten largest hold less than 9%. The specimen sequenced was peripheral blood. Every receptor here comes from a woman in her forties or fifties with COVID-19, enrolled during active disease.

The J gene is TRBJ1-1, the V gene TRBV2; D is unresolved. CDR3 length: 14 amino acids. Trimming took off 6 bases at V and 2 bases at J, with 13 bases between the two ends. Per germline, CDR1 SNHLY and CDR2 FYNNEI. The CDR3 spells CASSPLGRNTEAFF. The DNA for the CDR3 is TGTGCCAGCAGCCCCCTTGGCCGAAACACTGAAGCTTTCTTT. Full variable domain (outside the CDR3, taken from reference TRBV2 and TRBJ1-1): EPEVTQTPSHQVTQMGQEVILRCVPISNHLYFYWYRQILGQKVEFLVSFYNNEISEKSEIFDDQFSVERPDGSNFTLKIRSTKLEDSAMYFCASSPLGRNTEAFFGQGTRLTVV.

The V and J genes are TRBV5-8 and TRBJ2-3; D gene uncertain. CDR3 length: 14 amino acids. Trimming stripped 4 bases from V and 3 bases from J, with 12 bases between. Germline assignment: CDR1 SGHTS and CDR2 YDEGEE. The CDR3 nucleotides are TGTGCCAGCAGCCAACGGGTGGTGACAGATACGCAGTATTTT. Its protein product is CASSQRVVTDTQYF.

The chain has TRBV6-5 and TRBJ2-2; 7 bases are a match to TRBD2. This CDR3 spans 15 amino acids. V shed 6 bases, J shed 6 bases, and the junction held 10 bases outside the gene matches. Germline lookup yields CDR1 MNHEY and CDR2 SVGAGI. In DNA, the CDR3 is TGTGCCAGCAGGCGAGGCGGGGGAGGACCCGGGGAGCTGTTTTTT. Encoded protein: CASRRGGGGPGELFF.

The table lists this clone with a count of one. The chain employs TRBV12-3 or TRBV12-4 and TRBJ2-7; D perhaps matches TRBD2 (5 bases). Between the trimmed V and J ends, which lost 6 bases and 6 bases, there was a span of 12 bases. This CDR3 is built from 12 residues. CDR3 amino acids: CASSAPAGEQYF. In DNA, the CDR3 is TGTGCCAGCAGCGCTCCCGCGGGCGAGCAGTACTTC.

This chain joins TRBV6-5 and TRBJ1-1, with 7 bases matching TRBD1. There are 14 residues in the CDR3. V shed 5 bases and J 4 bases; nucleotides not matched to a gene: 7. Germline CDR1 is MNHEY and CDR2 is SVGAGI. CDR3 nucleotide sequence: TGTGCCAGCAGTACAGGGGCTCAGGGCACTGAAGCTTTCTTT. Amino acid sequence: CASSTGAQGTEAFF.

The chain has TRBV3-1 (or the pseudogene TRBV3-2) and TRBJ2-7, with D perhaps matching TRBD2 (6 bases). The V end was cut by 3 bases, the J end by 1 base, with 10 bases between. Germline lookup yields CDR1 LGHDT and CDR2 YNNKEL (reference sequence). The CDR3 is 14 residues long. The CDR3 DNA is TGTGCCAGCAGCCAGCGACTAGGTTCCTACGAGCAGTACTTC. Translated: CASSQRLGSYEQYF.

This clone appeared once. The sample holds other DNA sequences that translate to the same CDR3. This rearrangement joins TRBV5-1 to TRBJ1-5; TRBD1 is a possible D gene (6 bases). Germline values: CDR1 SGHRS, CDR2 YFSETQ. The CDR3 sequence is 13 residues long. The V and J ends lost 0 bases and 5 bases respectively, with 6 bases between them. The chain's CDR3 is CASSLAGDQPQHF. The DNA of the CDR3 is TGCGCCAGCAGCTTGGCAGGGGATCAGCCCCAGCATTTT.

CDR3 region: CASSFRTGGLSEQYF. The CDR3, as DNA: TGTGCCAGCAGCTTCCGAACAGGGGGCTTGAGCGAGCAGTACTTC. The rearrangement uses TRBV7-2 and TRBJ2-7; 9 bases align to TRBD1. The J segment lost 6 bases and the V segment lost 3 bases, leaving 9 bases of the junction unmatched. Germline loops: CDR1 SGHTA, CDR2 FQGNSA. CDR3 length equals 15 residues.

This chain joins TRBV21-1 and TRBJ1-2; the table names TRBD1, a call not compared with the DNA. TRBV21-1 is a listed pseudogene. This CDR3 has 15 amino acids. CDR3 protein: CASSKARYISYGYTF. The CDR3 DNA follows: TGTGCCAGCAGCAAAGCTCGATACATCTCCTATGGCTACACCTTC.

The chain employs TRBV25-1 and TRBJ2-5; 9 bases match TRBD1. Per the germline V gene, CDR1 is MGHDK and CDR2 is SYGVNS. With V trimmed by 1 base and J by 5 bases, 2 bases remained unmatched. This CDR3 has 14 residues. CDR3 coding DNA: TGTGCCAGCAGTGAATCAGGACAGGGGGAGACCCAGTACTTC. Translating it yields CASSESGQGETQYF. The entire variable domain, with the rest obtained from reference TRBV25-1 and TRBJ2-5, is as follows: EADIYQTPRYLVIGTGKKITLECSQTMGHDKMYWYQQDPGMELHLIHYSYGVNSTEKGDLSSESTVSRIRTEHFPLTLESARPSHTSQYLCASSESGQGETQYFGPGTRLLVL.